This TCR beta chain was profiled in a study of blood T cells in healthy people across ages. Germline V gene lookup returns CDR1 SEHNR and CDR2 FQNEAQ (reference sequence). This CDR3 contains 14 residues. Trimming removed 8 bases from V and 5 bases from J; junction bases left unmatched: 10. A second PCR of 7 to 11 cycles used a sample-barcoded 5' primer and a J-beta primer mix. TCRdb used MiXCR to reprocess the 5' RACE reads, holding one entry per CDR3 protein. The sample records hundreds of thousands of distinct CDR3 sequences, roughly 25% being singletons. The sample was also linked to a second study, of T cells of mothers and their children. That source reports: Related mother-child pairs showed slightly higher but non-significant overlap than unrelated pairs.

The sequence was obtained from a boy between 5 and 17 years old in good health. Input material: blood. The chain employs TRBV7-9 and TRBJ2-5; the match to TRBD1 covers 8 bases. CDR3 sequence (DNA): TGTGCCAGCGGGCTTGGACAGGGTGGGGAGACCCAGTACTTC. Its translation is CASGLGQGGETQYF.